This T cell receptor beta chain was sequenced for a study of blood T cell repertoires in COVID-19. Background on the study: There were acute and convalescent COVID-19 samples, and they came from the United States, Italy and Spain. T cells, B-cell-depleted T cells, or PBMCs supplied cDNA or gDNA.

In the original processing: Reference gene primer amplification yielded estimated nucleated cell counts. Profiling relied on immunoSEQ multiplex PCR, and the TCRdb table lists in-frame clones only, not all of them. That table supplies the V and J calls and clone size; D and trimming were determined from the DNA. The sample includes roughly 200,000 clones, 87% of them seen just once. The CDR3 runs to 15 residues. The source material was peripheral blood. The sequence was collected from a man between 60 and 75 years old with active or convalescent COVID-19. This chain links TRBV21-1 with TRBJ2-5; the listed D gene, TRBD2, was not tested against the DNA. TRBV21-1 is recorded as a pseudogene. In nucleotides, the CDR3 is TGTGCCAGCAGCAAAAAGGCGGCAGACCAAGAGACCCAGTACTTC. It codes for CASSKKAADQETQYF.